A selection of T cell receptor beta chains follows, all from one sample in a study of blood T cells in healthy people across ages. TCRdb re-called the 5' RACE reads with MiXCR, one entry per CDR3 protein. Here the sample spans around 800,000 distinct CDR3 sequences, roughly 44% being singletons. The sequenced sample consisted of blood. The receptors were sampled from a man between 60 and 70 years old in good health. Each CDR3 is given without its conserved first and last residue.

TRBJ2-1	TRBV4-1	ASSQIGAGTNEQF
TRBJ2-3	TRBV20-1	SASQGTSLTLSTDTQY
TRBJ2-1	TRBV5-1	ASSSGTGRRNEQF
TRBJ1-5	TRBV7-8	ASSLVGGVIDQPQH
TRBJ2-7	TRBV27	ASSSPGKSYEQY
TRBJ2-6	TRBV12-3/TRBV12-4	ASSPRQAGANVLT
TRBJ2-2	TRBV5-1	ANGPTSFTNTGELF
TRBJ1-2	TRBV4-2	ASSHLTGRDGYT
TRBJ2-7	TRBV20-1	SAISGGTYEQY
TRBJ2-1	TRBV5-1	ASELTGSSYNEQF
TRBJ2-5	TRBV7-2	ASSLGPDQETQY
-	TRBV6-1	ASSPWTSEGEQY
TRBJ2-3	TRBV7-2	ASSLGHRSATDTQY
TRBJ2-7	TRBV21-1	ASSPFGGRGNSYEQY
TRBJ2-7	TRBV5-1	ASSLVGGGRDEQY
TRBJ2-5	TRBV24-1	ATGGPVYNEQY
TRBJ2-3	TRBV12-3/TRBV12-4	ASRVGGPKRDTQY
TRBJ2-5	TRBV7-9	ASSPPGAQY
TRBJ1-2	TRBV10-3	AISEQGQVYGYT
TRBJ1-4	TRBV28	ASRTGVGKLF
TRBJ2-2	TRBV2	ASSLIGADTGELF
TRBJ1-1	TRBV7-3	ASSLNAGRNTEAF
TRBJ1-4	TRBV29-1	SVSGQFREKLF
TRBJ1-4	TRBV7-9	ASGYRRGQQEKLF
TRBJ1-2	TRBV4-3	ASSDGPYGYT
TRBJ2-3	TRBV18	ASSPPARTDTQY
TRBJ1-5	TRBV6-2/TRBV6-3	ASSYSGETPQH
TRBJ1-2	TRBV6-5	ASRPDGAYGYT
TRBJ1-2	TRBV20-1	STKTGSGYT
TRBJ2-1	TRBV7-9	ASSQGTGGSEQF
TRBJ2-7	TRBV7-2	ASSLVWPSYEQY
TRBJ2-7	TRBV20-1	SASQGQLFEQY
TRBJ1-2	TRBV18	ASSPSGSSYGYT
TRBJ2-3	TRBV6-1	ASRVGGITDTQY
TRBJ2-5	TRBV14	ASSQLSGRQETQY
TRBJ2-7	TRBV12-3/TRBV12-4	ASRDSPTAYEQY
TRBJ1-2	TRBV6-5	ASSTRVGYT
TRBJ2-1	TRBV7-9	ASRGPPYNEQF
TRBJ1-1	TRBV20-1	SARREGGMNTEAF
TRBJ2-5	TRBV5-5	ARIPLAGGPTETQY
TRBJ1-1	TRBV20-1	SAKYGTGKYTEAF
TRBJ2-7	TRBV4-3	ASSQESRRQGNHEQY
TRBJ2-7	TRBV20-1	SAREPTGFYEQY
TRBJ2-7	TRBV2	ASSAKQASYEQY
TRBJ2-5	TRBV7-2	ASSPGEGLQETQY
TRBJ2-4	TRBV10-3	ATGAPGEGNIQY
TRBJ2-7	TRBV21-1	ASRKVSGSSYEQY
TRBJ1-2	TRBV20-1	SAMGSGGYGYT
TRBJ2-7	TRBV10-3	AISEPGSEQY
TRBJ2-4	TRBV11-2	ASSLATGQGEILSKNIQY
TRBJ2-7	TRBV12-5	ASDAGQGSYEQY
TRBJ2-7	TRBV2	ASIDQISYEQY
TRBJ2-5	TRBV27	ASRRGDRGHQETQY
TRBJ1-6	TRBV30	ACRLRAVYNSPLH
TRBJ2-7	TRBV7-3	ASSSGLRDTTYEQY